The table lists the clone carrying this TCR beta chain with a few counts. As yet, its antigen is unknown. One end of the junction does not line up with germline, which may come from a read error. The CDR3 totals 17 residues. CDR1 and CDR2 from the germline V gene are MNHEY and SMNVEV (reference sequence). These data are taken from a study of early T cells in non-severe SARS-CoV-2 infection. Unique molecular identifiers (one per individual cDNA molecule) were attached. Via MiXCR, TCRdb re-called the 5' RACE reads, giving one row per CDR3 protein. The sample holds about 110,000 distinct CDR3 sequences, 10% to 15% seen once. Broader study findings: Private and CD4 specificities were missed by VDJdb matching, skewed to anti-spike CD8.

The starting material was whole blood, obtained at baseline. The TCR sequence derives from an adult who was a healthcare worker with PCR-confirmed SARS-CoV-2 infection or an uninfected control (not recorded which). J is TRBJ1-3 and V is TRBV27; no firm D call. The CDR3 here is CASSLSGNPNSENTIYF. CDR3 coding DNA: TGTGCCAGCAGTTTAAGTGGAAATCCTAATTCTGAAAACACCATATATTTT.